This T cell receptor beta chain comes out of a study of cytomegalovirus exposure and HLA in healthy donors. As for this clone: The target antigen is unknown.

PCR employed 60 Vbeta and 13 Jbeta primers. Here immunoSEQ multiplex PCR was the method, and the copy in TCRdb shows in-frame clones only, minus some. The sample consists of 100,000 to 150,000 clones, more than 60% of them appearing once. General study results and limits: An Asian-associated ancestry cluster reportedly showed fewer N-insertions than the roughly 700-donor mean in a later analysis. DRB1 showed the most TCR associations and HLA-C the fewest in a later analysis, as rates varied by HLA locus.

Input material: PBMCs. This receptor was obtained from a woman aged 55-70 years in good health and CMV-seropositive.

CDR3 sequence (DNA): TGTGCCAGCAGTCCGGGGGCTAACTATGGCTACACCTTC. Protein: CASSPGANYGYTF. The chain links TRBV6-5 to TRBJ1-2; D may be TRBD1 (5 bases). The germline CDR1 and CDR2 sequences are MNHEY and SVGAGI. V was pared by 5 bases and J by 0 bases, with 7 bases between. The CDR3 spans 13 residues.